Listed here is a single TCR beta chain. What it recognizes is unknown. Samples with a second dose at about 4 or about 12 weeks were pooled together. Germline V gene sequence: CDR1 MGHRA, CDR2 YSYEKL. The CDR3 is 19 residues long. Trimming left V 4 bases short and J 0 bases short, with 21 bases between. The data are from a study of T cell responses to AZD1222 COVID-19 vaccine. Study-level findings and limits: Nearly half of spike-specific TCRs reportedly target variant regions that are unmutated in the B.1.351 and B.1.1.7 variants. Baseline seropositives among AZD1222 recipients totaled only five or six.

TCRdb's copy holds only in-frame clones and misses some; the assay was immunoSEQ multiplex PCR. The sample shows around 190,000 clones, 85% to 95% of them seen only once. This chain uses TRBV4-1 with TRBJ1-4; D unresolved. The sample here was peripheral blood, taken 28 days after the second AZD1222 dose. This sequence was found in an adult who received the AZD1222 COVID-19 vaccine. The DNA for the CDR3 is TGCGCCAGCAGCCTCAGAGGTCTTGCGGAACCGACAACTAATGAAAAACTGTTTTTT. This gives the protein CASSLRGLAEPTTNEKLFF.